These 20 T cell receptor beta chains came from one sample sequenced in a study of T cells in tuberculosis. Assay used: immunoSEQ multiplex PCR; TCRdb lists only in-frame clones, some missing. Among roughly 33,000 clones listed, just over 90% were seen once. Material: PBMCs. The source of these receptors is a donor aged 10-30 years with latent tuberculosis or without tuberculosis infection.

Concerning this clone itself: Other DNA sequences in this sample translate to the same CDR3. This chain links TRBV7-9 with TRBJ2-7; 7 bases line up with TRBD1. CDR1 and CDR2 (germline): SEHNR, FQNEAQ (reference sequence). Trimming cost V 2 bases and J 3 bases; bases outside gene matches: 4. The CDR3 runs 14 residues. The CDR3 sequence: CASSLPGTDYEQYF. The CDR3 DNA follows: TGTGCCAGCAGCTTACCCGGGACAGACTACGAGCAGTACTTC.

This chain connects TRBV6-1 to TRBJ2-3, with D possibly TRBD1 on 5 matching bases. The germline gives CDR1 MNHNS, CDR2 SASEGT. Trimming removed 3 bases at V and 2 bases at J, with 9 bases between. The CDR3 runs 14 residues. The CDR3 spells CASSDGHFTDTQYF. The CDR3 bases are TGTGCCAGCAGTGATGGACACTTCACAGATACGCAGTATTTT.

This clone was recorded only once. The V and J genes are TRBV7-2 and TRBJ2-3, with a weak D call TRBD1 (5 bases). The CDR3 spans 14 residues. Germline CDR1 and CDR2: SGHTA and FQGNSA. V lost 5 bases and J lost 6, with 15 bases in between. Written as DNA, the CDR3 is TGTGCCAGCAGCCCCCAGGGCAGCTTGGATACGCAGTATTTT. Translated, it gives CASSPQGSLDTQYF.

J is TRBJ2-1 and V is TRBV29-1; D unresolved. The V end lost 4 bases, the J end lost 2 bases, and 18 bases lay between the germline ends. Germline V gene sequence: CDR1 SQVTM, CDR2 ANQGSEA. CDR3 length: 16 residues. The CDR3 loop reads CSVGGGTDFTYNEQFF. The CDR3 DNA reads TGCAGCGTTGGAGGTGGAACCGATTTTACCTACAATGAGCAGTTCTTC.

This chain joins TRBV10-3 and TRBJ2-1; tentative D call: TRBD2 (5 bases). Trimming removed 4 bases from V and 4 bases from J, with 20 bases in between. Germline V CDR1 and CDR2: ENHRY, SYGVKD. The CDR3 is made up of 17 amino acids. CDR3 bases: TGTGCCATCAGTGGGTCCCGGGGAGCCGGAAGGTACAATGAGCAGTTCTTC. Protein sequence: CAISGSRGAGRYNEQFF.

The rearrangement joins TRBV10-3 to TRBJ2-7; D unresolved. V was cut by 0 bases and J by 5 bases, with 8 bases left in between. The germline gives CDR1 ENHRY, CDR2 SYGVKD. The CDR3 is made up of 13 amino acids. The CDR3 here is CAISESNSNEQYF. The DNA for the CDR3 is TGTGCCATCAGTGAGTCGAATTCTAACGAGCAGTACTTC.

The chain joins TRBV5-1 to TRBJ2-1; 11 nucleotides agree with TRBD2. Germline CDR1 reads SGHRS; CDR2 reads YFSETQ. Trimming cost V 4 bases and J 6 bases; bases outside gene matches: 9. The CDR3 extends over 16 amino acids. The CDR3 loop reads CASSILGLAVGNEQFF. The CDR3 nucleotides are TGCGCCAGCAGCATACTGGGACTAGCGGTAGGCAATGAGCAGTTCTTC.

The V and J genes are TRBV19 and TRBJ2-4; D may be TRBD2 (6 bases). Germline CDR1 and CDR2: LNHDA and SQIVND (reference sequence). This CDR3 is 16 amino acids long. The V end was cut by 0 bases, the J end by 1 base, with 10 bases between. The CDR3 protein is CASSIEGGSAKNIQYF. In nucleotides, the CDR3 is TGTGCCAGTAGTATAGAAGGAGGGTCGGCCAAAAACATTCAGTACTTC.

V gene TRBV14 combines with J gene TRBJ1-3, with 7 bases matching TRBD1. The V gene's germline CDR1 is SGHDN and CDR2 FVKESK. V gave up 3 bases and J gave up 1 base; unmatched junction bases: 9. The CDR3 has 17 amino acids. CDR3 bases: TGTGCCAGCAGCCACCGGGACAGAACCTTGTCTGGAAACACCATATATTTT. Its translation is CASSHRDRTLSGNTIYF.

The chain uses TRBV6-4 and TRBJ2-3, with 12 bases matching TRBD2. Germline loops: CDR1 MRHNA, CDR2 SNTAGT. The CDR3 loop spans 17 amino acids. V shed 3 bases and J 8 bases; nucleotides not matched to a gene: 12. The CDR3 loop is CASSETSGRYHSSTQYF. DNA for the CDR3: TGTGCCAGCAGTGAAACTAGCGGGAGGTATCACAGCAGTACGCAGTATTTT.

The chain employs TRBV2 and TRBJ2-1, with a possible D match to TRBD2 (6 bases). The V end lost 10 bases, the J end lost 6 bases, and 22 bases lay between the germline ends. CDR3 length: 15 amino acids. Germline V gene sequence: CDR1 SNHLY, CDR2 FYNNEI. The CDR3: CATSTGPRGTNEQFF. CDR3 DNA: TGTGCCACCTCTACCGGGCCGCGGGGAACCAATGAGCAGTTCTTC.

The chain uses TRBV28 and TRBJ2-5; D is possibly TRBD2 (6 bases). CDR1 MDHEN and CDR2 SYDVKM come from the germline V gene. The CDR3 covers 14 residues. V lost 2 bases and J 4 bases, leaving 11 bases between the germline ends. DNA of the CDR3: TGTGCCAGCAGTTTAGTGGGGGAGGTAGAGACCCAGTACTTC. Its translation is CASSLVGEVETQYF.

The rearrangement links TRBV7-2 to TRBJ1-1; 7 nucleotides agree with TRBD1. V trimming: 5 bases; J trimming: 10 bases; junction bases outside the gene matches: 10. This CDR3 is 13 amino acids long. In germline, CDR1 is SGHTA, CDR2 FQGNSA. The CDR3 DNA is TGTGCCAGCAGCCCCGACAGGGTGGTTGGAGCTTTCTTT. Translating it yields CASSPDRVVGAFF.

The chain carries TRBV5-6 and TRBJ2-7, with a weak D call TRBD1 (5 bases). The CDR3 runs 15 residues. The ends were cut back, 0 bases at V and 0 bases at J, with 10 bases in the middle. CDR1 is SGHDT, CDR2 YYEEEE, per germline. The CDR3 reads CASSLAGKASYEQYF. The CDR3 DNA sequence: TGTGCCAGCAGCTTGGCAGGGAAGGCCTCCTACGAGCAGTACTTC.

CDR3 in DNA: TGCGCCAGCAGCCAAGACACAGGGGGCTATGGCTACACCTTC. This codes for CASSQDTGGYGYTF. The rearrangement joins TRBV4-3 to TRBJ1-2; the match to TRBD1 covers 8 bases. V gave up 0 bases and J gave up 4 bases; unmatched junction bases: 1. The CDR3 sequence is 14 residues long. Germline values: CDR1 LGHNA, CDR2 YSLEER.

This chain links TRBV19 with TRBJ1-2, with 11 bases lining up with TRBD1. V was clipped by 6 bases and J by 4 bases; unmatched bases: 7. There are 15 residues in the CDR3. Germline CDR1 and CDR2: LNHDA and SQIVND (reference sequence). CDR3 residues: CASSRTGGTSYGYTF. In nucleotides, the CDR3 is TGTGCCAGTAGCAGGACAGGGGGCACGAGCTATGGCTACACCTTC.

The chain combines TRBV2 with TRBJ2-2; TRBD1 agrees at 8 bases. The germline gives CDR1 SNHLY, CDR2 FYNNEI. The trim removed 7 bases at V and 7 bases at J, leaving 8 bases unmatched. This CDR3 has 14 residues. Here the CDR3 reads CASIPGGRGGELFF. The DNA for the CDR3 is TGTGCCAGCATACCAGGGGGCAGGGGCGGGGAGCTGTTTTTT.

The chain carries TRBV7-7 and TRBJ2-5; 7 positions agree with TRBD2. The CDR3 totals 13 residues. Germline V lookup: CDR1 SSHAT, CDR2 FNYEAQ (reference sequence). Germline trimming cut 2 bases from V and 5 bases from J; bases unmatched to any gene: 2. The CDR3 here is CASSLRGGETQYF. For the CDR3, the DNA is TGTGCCAGCAGCTTACGGGGAGGGGAGACCCAGTACTTC.

This clone was recorded a few times. V and J are TRBV6-1 and TRBJ2-7; the match to TRBD1 covers 12 bases. The CDR3 length is 14 residues. The V gene's germline CDR1 is MNHNS and CDR2 SASEGT. Trimming took 3 bases from V and 7 from J; bases not matched to a gene: 4. The CDR3 DNA sequence: TGTGCCAGCAGTGAGGGGACAGGGGGCTGGGAGCAGTACTTC. Translated, it gives CASSEGTGGWEQYF.

This chain connects TRBV18 to TRBJ2-7; TRBD2 aligns across 8 bases. This CDR3 region has 13 residues. CDR1 is KGHSH and CDR2 is LQKENI in the germline V gene. The V segment lost 3 bases and the J segment 6 bases; nucleotides outside the gene matches: 4. CDR3 sequence (DNA): TGTGCCAGCTCACCTTCGCGGGAGGCCGAGCAGTACTTC. Translation gives CASSPSREAEQYF.